This T cell receptor (beta chain) is from a study of blood T cell repertoires in COVID-19. CDR1 is KGHSH, CDR2 LQKENI, per germline. With 3 bases clipped from V and 0 bases from J, the junction kept 2 bases outside the gene matches. This CDR3 has 15 amino acids. Per the authors' pipeline: For nucleated cells, counts were estimated from reference gene primer amplification. Sequencing used immunoSEQ multiplex PCR; TCRdb keeps in-frame clones, though not all of them. V and J calls and clone size are as listed in that table; D and trimming were resolved from the DNA. The sample holds under 150,000 clones, roughly three quarters seen once.

The sequencing input was peripheral blood. The sequence was obtained from a woman of 80 years or more with acute or convalescent COVID-19. V is TRBV18 and J is TRBJ1-3; the match to TRBD1 covers 7 bases. CDR3 bases: TGTGCCAGCTCACCGACAGGGAGCTCTGGAAACACCATATATTTT. Encoded protein: CASSPTGSSGNTIYF. Full variable domain (rest looked up from reference TRBV18 and TRBJ1-3): NAGVMQNPRHLVRRRGQEARLRCSPMKGHSHVYWYRQLPEEGLKFMVYLQKENIIDESGMPKERFSAEFPKEGPSILRIQQVVRGDSAAYFCASSPTGSSGNTIYFGEGSWLTVV.